Listed here are 17 T cell receptor beta chains from one sample, sequenced in a study of blood T cell repertoires in COVID-19. Some clones are missing from TCRdb's copy, which holds only in-frame ones; the method was immunoSEQ multiplex PCR. In the table there are about 190,000 clones, around 90% of which are singletons. Sequenced: peripheral blood. These TCRs come from a man aged 35 to 55 with active or convalescent COVID-19.

This clone was counted between two and nine times. The CDR3 nucleotides read TGTGCCAGCAGCTCAAATCTAGCGGACACCTACGAGCAGTACTTC. Amino acids: CASSSNLADTYEQYF. This chain joins TRBV7-9 and TRBJ2-7, with 7 bases lining up with TRBD2. This CDR3 comprises 15 residues. V trimming: 4 bases; J trimming: 2 bases; junction bases outside the gene matches: 8. From germline, CDR1 is SEHNR and CDR2 FQNEAQ (reference sequence).

V is TRBV28 and J is TRBJ1-4; D not resolved. Germline V gene lookup returns CDR1 MDHEN and CDR2 SYDVKM. V lost 5 bases, J lost 3 bases, and 13 bases lay in between. CDR3 length: 15 amino acids. The CDR3 loop is CASSPISAANEKLFF. In DNA form, the CDR3 reads TGTGCCAGCAGTCCTATCAGCGCAGCTAATGAAAAACTGTTTTTT.

This clone was detected only once. The rearrangement uses TRBV11-3 and TRBJ1-2, with 7 positions matching TRBD1. This CDR3 region has 13 residues. With V trimmed by 3 bases and J by 8 bases, 6 bases remained unmatched. Looked up from germline, CDR1 is SGHNT and CDR2 is YENEEA. The CDR3 here is CASSLGPQGGYTF. The CDR3 DNA follows: TGTGCCAGCAGCTTGGGCCCACAGGGGGGCTACACCTTC.

The chain has TRBV28 and TRBJ2-3; the D gene is possibly TRBD2 (5 bases). The CDR3 contains 14 residues. Trimming removed 8 bases from V and 1 base from J, with 13 bases in between. Germline V gene lookup returns CDR1 MDHEN and CDR2 SYDVKM. CDR3 sequence reads: CASVPSGGTDTQYF. The CDR3 nucleotides read TGTGCCAGCGTTCCCTCCGGGGGCACAGATACGCAGTATTTT.

The chain employs TRBV7-6 and TRBJ2-5; TRBD2 might be the D (6 bases). Germline V lookup: CDR1 SGHVS, CDR2 FNYEAQ. V was pared by 5 bases and J by 1 base, with 17 bases between. There are 16 residues in the CDR3. CDR3 in amino acids: CASSPVRMGGQETQYF. CDR3 DNA: TGTGCCAGCAGCCCGGTACGGATGGGGGGCCAAGAGACCCAGTACTTC.

The genes are TRBV18 and TRBJ2-1; 10 bases are a match to TRBD1. Trimming cost V 6 bases and J 2 bases; bases outside gene matches: 4. In germline, CDR1 is KGHSH, CDR2 LQKENI. The CDR3 is 15 amino acids. CDR3 in DNA: TGTGCCAGCTCCCCTGGACAGGGGGCCTACAATGAGCAGTTCTTC. This sequence encodes CASSPGQGAYNEQFF.

There are a few counts of this clone. This sequence joins TRBV28 and TRBJ1-5; possible D gene TRBD1, 6 bases. This CDR3 is built from 18 residues. Germline CDR1 reads MDHEN; CDR2 reads SYDVKM. V lost 7 bases to trimming and J lost 0 bases, with 22 bases between them. CDR3: CASISMDSERYSNQPQHF. CDR3 coding DNA: TGTGCCAGCATTTCAATGGACAGTGAAAGGTATAGCAATCAGCCCCAGCATTTT.

The genes are TRBV6-2 or TRBV6-3 and TRBJ1-6, with D uncertain. The CDR3 extends over 17 amino acids. CDR1 is MNHEY and CDR2 is SVGEGT in the germline V gene. V was clipped by 3 bases and J by 0 bases, with 12 bases between them. The CDR3, as DNA: TGTGCCAGCAGTTATGACGTGCGGCCCTCCTATAATTCACCCCTCCACTTT. As protein: CASSYDVRPSYNSPLHF.

J is TRBJ1-2 and V is TRBV19; D might be TRBD1 (6 bases). The CDR3 covers 14 residues. V was shortened by 6 bases and J by 2 bases, with 13 bases between the two germline ends. Germline V gene sequence: CDR1 LNHDA, CDR2 SQIVND (reference sequence). The DNA for the CDR3 is TGTGCCAGTAGGCGACCTCAGGGGAACTATGGCTACACCTTC. This gives the protein CASRRPQGNYGYTF.

The chain couples TRBV5-1 to TRBJ2-7; 7 bases agree with TRBD2. The germline gives CDR1 SGHRS, CDR2 YFSETQ. Trimming at V came to 4 bases and at J to 6 bases, leaving 10 bases not matched to a gene. The CDR3 is made up of 14 amino acids. CDR3 in DNA: TGCGCCAGCAGCCCCGGACTAGTGTCAGCCGAGCAGTACTTC. It codes for CASSPGLVSAEQYF.

The chain has TRBV9 and TRBJ2-2; 8 bases agree with TRBD2. The CDR3 runs 18 residues. Germline-derived CDR1 and CDR2 are SGDLS and YYNGEE. With 4 bases clipped from V and 1 base from J, the junction kept 12 bases outside the gene matches. The CDR3 region is CASSLVPGTSGNTGELFF. The CDR3 DNA sequence: TGTGCCAGCAGCCTCGTGCCGGGTACTAGCGGGAACACCGGGGAGCTGTTTTTT.

Turning to this clone: Other DNA sequences in this specimen translate into the identical CDR3. The chain uses TRBV20-1 and TRBJ2-3; possibly TRBD2 for D (5 bases). Germline CDR1 and CDR2: DFQATT and SNEGSKA (reference sequence). The CDR3 is made up of 11 amino acids. The V end lost 3 bases, the J end lost 6 bases, and 7 bases lay between the germline ends. The CDR3 DNA reads TGCAGTGCTAGGCCGGGGGATACGCAGTATTTT. This sequence encodes CSARPGDTQYF.

This chain uses TRBV19 with TRBJ2-3, with a possible D match to TRBD2 (5 bases). This CDR3 has 13 residues. Germline-derived CDR1 and CDR2 are LNHDA and SQIVND (reference sequence). V was trimmed by 9 bases and J by 0 bases, leaving 10 bases between them. CDR3 DNA: TGTGCCAGCCGGGGTTCTAGCACAGATACGCAGTATTTT. This sequence encodes CASRGSSTDTQYF.

This rearrangement joins TRBV30 to TRBJ1-5, with 8 bases aligning to TRBD1. The CDR3 totals 13 residues. Germline V lookup: CDR1 GTSNPN, CDR2 SVGIG (reference sequence). Trimming cost V 3 bases and J 7 bases; bases outside gene matches: 5. The CDR3 reads CAWSGQGGQPQHF. CDR3 sequence (DNA): TGTGCCTGGAGCGGACAGGGTGGGCAGCCCCAGCATTTT.

CDR3 in DNA: TGTGCCAGCCGGCGGGGTTCTAGCGTCGAGCAGTACTTC. Its translation is CASRRGSSVEQYF. This chain joins TRBV11-3 and TRBJ2-7, with D possibly TRBD2 on 6 matching bases. The V gene's germline CDR1 is SGHNT and CDR2 YENEEA. Trimming took 8 bases from V and 6 from J, leaving 17 bases between them. This CDR3 is built from 13 residues.

The V and J genes are TRBV30 and TRBJ1-4; D is perhaps TRBD1 (5 bases). With 2 bases removed from V and 11 bases from J, the gap between germline ends came to 18 bases. This CDR3 region has 14 residues. Germline V gene lookup returns CDR1 GTSNPN and CDR2 SVGIG (reference sequence). CDR3 coding DNA: TGTGCCTGGAGTTTAGCCAGATTGGAGGGGAAACTGTTTTTT. Its translation: CAWSLARLEGKLFF.

J is TRBJ1-5 and V is TRBV19; D perhaps matches TRBD1 (6 bases). The CDR3 runs 17 residues. In germline, CDR1 is LNHDA, CDR2 SQIVND (reference sequence). The V and J ends lost 8 bases and 0 bases respectively, with 20 bases between them. In DNA, the CDR3 is TGTGCCAGTCGAGATCGAGGGACACCCCTTAGCAATCAGCCCCAGCATTTT. Protein product: CASRDRGTPLSNQPQHF. The complete variable domain, with remaining parts taken from reference TRBV19 and TRBJ1-5, reads DGGITQSPKYLFRKEGQNVTLSCEQNLNHDAMYWYRQDPGQGLRLIYYSQIVNDFQKGDIAEGYSVSREKKESFPLTVTSAQKNPTAFYLCASRDRGTPLSNQPQHFGDGTRLSIL.